The 2 T cell receptor beta chains given below trace back to one sample, sequenced in a study of blood T cell repertoires in COVID-19. Clones were sequenced by immunoSEQ multiplex PCR, and TCRdb holds only the in-frame ones, with some missing. The sample contains 380,000 or so clones, around 92% of which appear only once. Sample: peripheral blood. Source of these receptors: a man between 35 and 55 years old with acute or convalescent COVID-19.

The chain employs TRBV27 and TRBJ2-3, with D maybe TRBD2 (5 bases). Per germline, CDR1 MNHEY and CDR2 SMNVEV (reference sequence). This CDR3 comprises 16 residues. V was trimmed by 6 bases and J by 2 bases, leaving 18 bases between them. The CDR3: CASSPKGLFVTDTQYF. In nucleotides, the CDR3 is TGTGCCAGCAGCCCCAAAGGACTTTTCGTCACAGATACGCAGTATTTT.

CDR3 region: CASSFLQYEGNQPQHF. Written as DNA, the CDR3 is TGTGCCAGCAGTTTCTTGCAGTATGAAGGCAATCAGCCCCAGCATTTT. The V call is TRBV28, the J call TRBJ1-5; D not certain. The CDR3 consists of 16 residues. The V gene's germline CDR1 is MDHEN and CDR2 SYDVKM. The ends were cut back, 3 bases at V and 2 bases at J, with 14 bases in the middle.